This section outlines one T cell receptor beta chain sequence together with its context. Germline loops: CDR1 MNHEY, CDR2 SVGAGI. The CDR3 consists of 15 residues. Trimming pared 0 bases from V and 2 bases from J, leaving 11 bases between. This record comes from a study of T cells in Graves' hyperthyroidism and ophthalmopathy. Amplification of TCR beta CDR3 regions was performed using RNA transcripts as template. The primer set for the first-round RT-PCR of the TCR CDR3 was HTBI. Each CDR3 protein is one row after TCRdb ran MiXCR on the multiplex PCR reads. Among about 480,000 distinct CDR3 sequences listed, approximately 25% were seen once.

The source is a young woman with Graves' ophthalmopathy. Sequencing was performed on blood. The chain employs TRBV6-5 and TRBJ2-7; no reliable D call. The CDR3 region is CASSYSEAQTYEQYF. CDR3 in DNA: TGTGCCAGCAGTTACTCTGAGGCCCAGACCTACGAGCAGTACTTC.